This T cell receptor beta chain was identified during a study of blood T cell repertoires in COVID-19 (dated by TCRdb to the early 2020s). At the level of the whole study: Samples covering the acute and convalescent phases of COVID-19 were provided by collaborators in the United States, Italy and Spain. The material from the prospective study consisted of cDNA or gDNA derived from T cells, B-cell-depleted T cells, or PBMCs. Deeply sampled blood TCRbeta repertoires from subjects exposed to, actively infected with, or recovered from COVID-19 were included in the dataset. The repertoires were made available in a free public database intended to serve as a resource for research on the immune response to SARS-CoV-2. Samples came from the ongoing ImmuneRACE study (first 160 participants) plus 1,254 subjects from 6 global collaborators. A de-identified subject ID, COVID-19 status, age in years and sex were almost always included in the sample metadata. Where available, HLA class I and class II types were obtained from metadata supplied by the sample provider rather than from assay-based typing. Results and caveats for the whole study, not just this receptor: The quantity of clinical and demographic metadata differed by source and by participant and was supplied without curation.

Including cysteine and phenylalanine, the CDR3 has 14 amino acids. CDR3 DNA is the only sequence kept; it has 42 bases, read in frame from the first base. V gives up 4 bases and J gives up 5 bases, and the segment between their germline ends measures 11 bases. CDR1 and CDR2, per the germline V gene (reference sequence), are LGHDT and YNNKEL. Each collaborating institution followed its own protocols to collect whole blood in K2EDTA tubes. For TCRbeta analysis, collaborator samples were shipped as frozen whole blood, as isolated PBMCs, or as DNA extracted from either sample type. In the case of this clone: The target of this receptor is not known. No quality values exist for individual bases; no much larger clone is one base distant.

TCRbeta CDR3 regions were amplified from genomic DNA using the immunoSEQ Assay, a bias-controlled multiplex PCR. The authors' pipeline ran thus. Nucleated cell counts per sample were estimated from amplification of reference gene primers within the assay. To quantify the absolute abundance of each unique TCRbeta CDR3 rearrangement, sequence reads were collapsed and filtered. For each sample, productive Simpson clonality was calculated by taking the square root of Simpson's diversity index across productive rearrangements. This is the immuneACCESS table as TCRdb keeps it, with only in-frame sequences that have V and J called. A part of the clones is gone; compared with another copy, unresolved V genes explain less than half, and the rest is unexplained. For V, J and clone size, that table is used; D and trimming come from the DNA. Within this sample are about 91,000 clones, with 70% to 90% of them counted one time only. The biggest ten clones account for roughly 8.7% of the sample.

The sequence derives from a woman aged 70 to 79 with acute or convalescent COVID-19. Specimen: peripheral blood. The chain links TRBV3-1 (or the pseudogene TRBV3-2) with TRBJ2-2; TRBD2 is perhaps the D gene, given 5 matching bases. CDR3 reads: CASSLLVRTGELFF. The DNA reads as follows: TGTGCCAGCAGCCTACTAGTTCGAACCGGGGAGCTGTTTTTT.